This T cell receptor beta chain was retrieved from a study of shared clonotypes between healthy human individuals. In the naive CD8 group, cells lacked CD45RO and were positively selected for CCR7, so terminally differentiated effector memory CD45RA+ cells were left out. Study-wide results and limits: Across a few donors, naive CD4 shared roughly 5.2%, naive CD8 more than 3%, memory CD4 more than 2%, memory CD8 about 0.4%.

To note about this clone: The antigen remains undetermined.

With 6 bases removed from V and 7 bases from J, the gap between germline ends came to 10 bases. The V gene's germline CDR1 is MNHNS and CDR2 SASEGT. The CDR3 contains 13 residues. Clones were read by immunoSEQ multiplex PCR, and TCRdb kept only the in-frame ones, dropping some. This sample carries about 2.1 million clones, roughly 93% of them seen once, and the ten largest clones take roughly 1.7%. V and J are TRBV6-1 and TRBJ1-6; D unclear. Material for sequencing was naive CD8+ T cells from PBMCs. This clonotype was obtained from a man aged 18 to 30 in good health. Some clones in this sample may be carry-over from other donors' samples. CDR3 coding DNA: TGTGCCAGCAGAGCGCGGGGAAATTCACCCCTCCACTTT. Protein sequence: CASRARGNSPLHF.